This TCR beta chain came from a study of cytomegalovirus exposure and HLA in healthy donors. Whole-study context: Earlier work reported 90 million to 120 million unique TCR beta sequences from about 170 million T cells.

The trim removed 3 bases at V and 8 bases at J, leaving 4 bases unmatched. This CDR3 contains 14 residues. Germline V lookup: CDR1 MNHNS, CDR2 SASEGT. The donors, nominally healthy at sampling, likely had unrecorded immune exposures. Use of 60 Vbeta and 13 Jbeta primers characterized the PCR. Sequencing was performed with immunoSEQ multiplex PCR; in TCRdb, only in-frame clones are kept and a portion is missing. The repertoire holds roughly 200,000 clones, with roughly 80% as singletons. This clonotype was sampled from a man aged 40-50 years in good health and CMV-seronegative. The chain combines TRBV6-1 with TRBJ1-4; 9 nucleotides match TRBD1. Specimen: PBMCs. The CDR3 protein is CASSETGGREKLFF. In DNA form, the CDR3 reads TGTGCCAGCAGTGAGACAGGGGGTCGGGAAAAACTGTTTTTT.